The entry that follows covers one T cell receptor (beta chain) sequence. Its target is not known. These data belong to a study of cytomegalovirus exposure and HLA in healthy donors. The study, taken as a whole, reports: Most TCRs appeared rarely, but some public TCRs recurred in many donors. Using the classifier, cytomegalovirus status was reportedly diagnosed with high specificity and sensitivity. Three chains linked to CMV were shown in vitro to be specific for CMV antigens.

CDR1 and CDR2 from the germline V gene are MNHNY and SVGAGI (reference sequence). This CDR3 is 14 amino acids long. Unmatched junction bases numbered 9, after V lost 10 bases and J lost 2 bases. Assay used: immunoSEQ multiplex PCR; TCRdb lists only in-frame clones, some missing. The sample carries about 190,000 clones, over 65% recorded once. The donors were in the roughly 110-subject validation cohort; that cohort was separate from the roughly 700-subject first cohort. This TCR was recovered from a man between 18 and 29 years old in good health and CMV-seropositive. The specimen sequenced was PBMCs. The J gene is TRBJ1-2, the V gene TRBV6-6, with 8 positions matching TRBD1. The DNA of the CDR3 is TGTGCCACCATGGGACAGGCATTAAACTATGGCTACACCTTC. It is translated as CATMGQALNYGYTF.